This T cell receptor (beta chain) was sequenced during a study of vaccination effects on CD4 cells after COVID-19. The ViraFEST assay expanded antigen-specific CD4+ T cells with viral peptide pools before sequencing. Researchers isolated CD4+ T cells once 9 to 11 days of culture had elapsed. Prior SARS-CoV-2 infection was absent in the vaccine recipients, as shown by negative nucleocapsid antibodies. PBMC were cultured at around 2 million per well with roughly 10 IU/ml IL-2 and 10 ug/ml peptides. On both days 3 and 7, half of the culture medium was replaced with IL-2 medium. This clone was observed a single time. The target antigen is unknown. The method was immunoSEQ multiplex PCR; TCRdb's version includes in-frame clones alone and lacks a portion of them. The sample includes about 55,000 clones, around 70% of them seen just once. Germline V gene lookup returns CDR1 SEHNR and CDR2 FQNEAQ (reference sequence). The CDR3 extends over 14 amino acids. V lost 2 bases to trimming and J lost 8 bases, with 15 bases between them.

The receptor was isolated from a human donor who received a COVID-19 vaccine. V and J are TRBV7-9 and TRBJ1-2; D is uncertain. Sequenced here: CD4+ T cells from PBMCs cultured with SARS-CoV-2 spike peptides, sampled before COVID-19 vaccination. The CDR3, as DNA: TGTGCCAGCAGCTTAATCGAGACGGTCAGGGGCTACACCTTC. Protein sequence: CASSLIETVRGYTF.